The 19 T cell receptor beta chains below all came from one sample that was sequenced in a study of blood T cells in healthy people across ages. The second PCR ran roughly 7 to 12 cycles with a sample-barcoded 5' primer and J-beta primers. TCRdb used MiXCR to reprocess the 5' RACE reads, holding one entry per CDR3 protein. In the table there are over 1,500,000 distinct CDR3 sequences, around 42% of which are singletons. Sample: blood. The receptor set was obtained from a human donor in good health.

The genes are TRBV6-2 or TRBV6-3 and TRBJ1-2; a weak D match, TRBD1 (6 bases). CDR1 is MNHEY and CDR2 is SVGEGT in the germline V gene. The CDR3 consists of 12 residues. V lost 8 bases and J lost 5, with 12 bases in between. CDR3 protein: CASEGHEYGYTF. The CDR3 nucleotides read TGTGCCAGCGAGGGACACGAGTATGGCTACACCTTC.

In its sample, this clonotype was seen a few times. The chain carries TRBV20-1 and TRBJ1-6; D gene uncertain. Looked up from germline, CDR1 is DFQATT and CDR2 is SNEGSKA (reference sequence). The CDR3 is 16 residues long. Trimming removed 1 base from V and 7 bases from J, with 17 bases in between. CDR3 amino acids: CSARVAAAGLNSPLHF. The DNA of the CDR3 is TGCAGTGCTAGAGTGGCGGCGGCCGGTTTAAATTCACCCCTCCACTTT.

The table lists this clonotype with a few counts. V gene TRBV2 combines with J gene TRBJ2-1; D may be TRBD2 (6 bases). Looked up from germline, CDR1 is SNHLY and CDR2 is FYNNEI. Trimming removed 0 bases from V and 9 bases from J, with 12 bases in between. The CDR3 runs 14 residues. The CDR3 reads CASSEALPGGEQFF. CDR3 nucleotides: TGTGCCAGCAGTGAAGCGCTTCCCGGGGGTGAGCAGTTCTTC.

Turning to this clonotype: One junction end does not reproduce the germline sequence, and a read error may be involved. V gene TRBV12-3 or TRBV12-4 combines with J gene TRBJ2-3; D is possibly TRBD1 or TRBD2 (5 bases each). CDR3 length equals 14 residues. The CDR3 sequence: CAGRDGSSTDTQYF. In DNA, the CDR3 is TGTGCCGGCAGGGACGGCTCTAGCACAGATACGCAGTATTTT.

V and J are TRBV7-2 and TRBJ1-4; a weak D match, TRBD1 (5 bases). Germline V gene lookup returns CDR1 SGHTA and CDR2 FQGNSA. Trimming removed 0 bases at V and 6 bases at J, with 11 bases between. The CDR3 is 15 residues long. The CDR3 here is CASSLASGRDEKLFF. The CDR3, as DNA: TGTGCCAGCAGCTTAGCGTCAGGCAGGGATGAAAAACTGTTTTTT.

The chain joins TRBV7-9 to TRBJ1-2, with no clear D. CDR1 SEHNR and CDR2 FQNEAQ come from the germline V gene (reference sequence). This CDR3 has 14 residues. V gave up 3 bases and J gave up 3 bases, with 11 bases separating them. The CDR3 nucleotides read TGTGCCAGCAGCTTTCTGGGGATAGACTATGGCTACACCTTC. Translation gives CASSFLGIDYGYTF.

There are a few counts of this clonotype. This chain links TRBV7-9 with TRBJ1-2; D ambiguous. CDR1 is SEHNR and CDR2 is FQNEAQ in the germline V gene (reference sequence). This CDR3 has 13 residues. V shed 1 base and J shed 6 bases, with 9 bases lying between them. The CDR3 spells CASSLGTAHGYTF. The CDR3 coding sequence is TGTGCCAGCAGCTTAGGCACAGCTCATGGCTACACCTTC. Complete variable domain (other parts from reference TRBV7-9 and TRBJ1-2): DTGVSQNPRHKITKRGQNVTFRCDPISEHNRLYWYRQTLGQGPEFLTYFQNEAQLEKSRLLSDRFSAERPKGSFSTLEIQRTEQGDSAMYLCASSLGTAHGYTFGSGTRLTVV.

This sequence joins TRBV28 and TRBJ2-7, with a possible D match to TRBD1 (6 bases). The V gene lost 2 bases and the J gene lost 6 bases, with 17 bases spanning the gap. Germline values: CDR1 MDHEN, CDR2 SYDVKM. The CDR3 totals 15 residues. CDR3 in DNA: TGTGCCAGCAGTTTACCCAATGCGTTCAGGGGCGAGCAGTACTTC. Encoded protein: CASSLPNAFRGEQYF.

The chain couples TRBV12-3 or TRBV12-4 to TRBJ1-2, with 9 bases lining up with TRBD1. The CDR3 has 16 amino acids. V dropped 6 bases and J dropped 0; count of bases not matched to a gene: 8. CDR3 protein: CASSMTGGAANYGYTF. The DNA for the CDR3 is TGTGCCAGCAGCATGACAGGGGGGGCCGCTAACTATGGCTACACCTTC.

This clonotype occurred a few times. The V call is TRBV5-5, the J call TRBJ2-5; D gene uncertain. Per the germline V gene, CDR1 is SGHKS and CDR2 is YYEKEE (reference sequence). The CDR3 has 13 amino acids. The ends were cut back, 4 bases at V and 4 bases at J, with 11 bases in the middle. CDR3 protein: CASSLDPTETQYF. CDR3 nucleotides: TGTGCCAGCAGCCTGGACCCGACAGAGACCCAGTACTTC.

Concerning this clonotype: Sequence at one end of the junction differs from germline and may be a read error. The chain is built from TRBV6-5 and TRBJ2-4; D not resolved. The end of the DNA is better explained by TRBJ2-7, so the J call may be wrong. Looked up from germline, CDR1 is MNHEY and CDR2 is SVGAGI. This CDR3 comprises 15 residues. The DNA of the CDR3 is TGTGCCGGCAGCCCCGTTTCGGTTTTTTTCTACGAGCAGTACTTC. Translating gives CAGSPVSVFFYEQYF.

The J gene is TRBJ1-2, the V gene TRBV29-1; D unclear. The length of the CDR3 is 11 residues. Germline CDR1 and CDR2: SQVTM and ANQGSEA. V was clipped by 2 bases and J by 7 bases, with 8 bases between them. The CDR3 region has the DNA TGCAGCGTTGAACAGAGAGGTGGCTACACCTTC. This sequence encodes CSVEQRGGYTF.

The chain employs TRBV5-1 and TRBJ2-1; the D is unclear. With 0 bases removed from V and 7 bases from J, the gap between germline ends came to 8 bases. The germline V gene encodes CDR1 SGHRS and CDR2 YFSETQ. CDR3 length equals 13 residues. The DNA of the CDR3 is TGCGCCAGCAGCTTGGCCACGGAAAATGAGCAGTTCTTC. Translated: CASSLATENEQFF. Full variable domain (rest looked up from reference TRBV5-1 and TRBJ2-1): KAGVTQTPRYLIKTRGQQVTLSCSPISGHRSVSWYQQTPGQGLQFLFEYFSETQRNKGNFPGRFSGRQFSNSRSEMNVSTLELGDSALYLCASSLATENEQFFGPGTRLTVL.

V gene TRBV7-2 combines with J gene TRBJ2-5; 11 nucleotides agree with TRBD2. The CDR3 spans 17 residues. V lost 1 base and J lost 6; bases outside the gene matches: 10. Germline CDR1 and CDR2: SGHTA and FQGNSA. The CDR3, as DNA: TGTGCCAGCAGCTTAGAGGTGTCTAGCGGGGGGTTGAAGACCCAGTACTTC. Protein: CASSLEVSSGGLKTQYF.

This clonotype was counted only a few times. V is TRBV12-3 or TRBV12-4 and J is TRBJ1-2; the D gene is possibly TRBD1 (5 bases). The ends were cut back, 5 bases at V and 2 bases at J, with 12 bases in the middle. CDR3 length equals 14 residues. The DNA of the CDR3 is TGTGCCAGCAGTCGGGACCATGGGAACTATGGCTACACCTTC. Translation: CASSRDHGNYGYTF.

The CDR3 loop is CSGDDLYEQYF. CDR3 bases: TGCAGTGGGGATGATCTCTACGAGCAGTACTTC. This chain links TRBV20-1 with TRBJ2-5; D uncertain. The tail of the sequence fits TRBJ2-7 better, so the J call may be wrong. Germline loops: CDR1 DFQATT, CDR2 SNEGSKA (reference sequence). The CDR3 has 11 amino acids.

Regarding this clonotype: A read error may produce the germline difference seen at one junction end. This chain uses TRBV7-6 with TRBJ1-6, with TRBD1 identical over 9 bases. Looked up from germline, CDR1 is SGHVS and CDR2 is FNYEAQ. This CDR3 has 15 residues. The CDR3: CASSSAGQGNSPLHF. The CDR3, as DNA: TGCGCCAGCAGCTCGGCCGGACAGGGGAATTCACCCCTCCACTTT.

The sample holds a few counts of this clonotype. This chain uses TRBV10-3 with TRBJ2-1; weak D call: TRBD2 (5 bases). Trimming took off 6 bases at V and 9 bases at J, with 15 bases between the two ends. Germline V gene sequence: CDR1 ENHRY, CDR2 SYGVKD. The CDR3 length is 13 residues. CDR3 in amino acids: CAISAGGTGEQFF. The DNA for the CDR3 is TGTGCCATCAGCGCAGGAGGAACGGGTGAGCAGTTCTTC.

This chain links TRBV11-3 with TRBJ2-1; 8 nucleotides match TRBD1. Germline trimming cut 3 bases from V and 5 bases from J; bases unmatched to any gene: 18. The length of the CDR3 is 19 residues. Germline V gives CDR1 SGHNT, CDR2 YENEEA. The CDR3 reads CASSFRGDGTGGLHNEQFF. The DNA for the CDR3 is TGTGCCAGCAGCTTTCGAGGGGACGGCACAGGGGGTCTCCACAATGAGCAGTTCTTC.